This T cell receptor (beta chain) was recorded in a study of response to subunit inactivated influenza vaccine. To note about this clonotype: Its antigen remains unknown.

Overall study results and limits: Each seasonal flu vaccination may recruit only limited new T cells, authors suggested.

CDR3 length: 14 amino acids. Germline V gives CDR1 SGDLS, CDR2 YYNGEE. The trim removed 3 bases at V and 3 bases at J, leaving 3 bases unmatched. TCRdb itself ran the RT-PCR reads through MiXCR, one entry per CDR3 protein. In the table there are some 190,000 distinct CDR3 sequences, over 13% of which are singletons. Material: CD8+ T cells sorted from PBMCs, obtained about 5 days after vaccination. This clonotype was sampled from a man aged 50-59 years who received an inactivated influenza vaccine. The chain joins TRBV9 to TRBJ2-3, with 8 bases aligning to TRBD2. The CDR3 region has the DNA TGTGCCAGCAGCGCAGCGGGAGTAACAGATACGCAGTATTTT. As protein: CASSAAGVTDTQYF.